A selection of T cell receptor beta chains follows, all from one sample in a study of T cell responses to AZD1222 COVID-19 vaccine. Data came from immunoSEQ multiplex PCR; TCRdb stores just in-frame clones and leaves some out. This sample has more than 70,000 clones, with approximately 90% found just once. Sequencing used peripheral blood, obtained 28 days after the second AZD1222 dose. Receptors originate from an adult who received the AZD1222 COVID-19 vaccine. Both conserved end residues are part of each CDR3. The D gene is left open where the match is weak.

TRBV10-3	NA	TRBJ2-5	CAIGVVRLQETQYF	TGTGCCATCGGAGTGGTTCGCTTACAAGAGACCCAGTACTTC
TRBV4-1	NA	TRBJ1-5	CASSYSPGPLSQPQHF	TGCGCCAGCAGCTACTCCCCGGGACCCCTTAGTCAGCCCCAGCATTTT
TRBV6-5	NA	TRBJ1-5	CASSSGRYQPQHF	TGTGCCAGCAGTTCAGGGCGTTATCAGCCCCAGCATTTT
TRBV28	TRBD1	TRBJ1-6	CASRGQGEGNSPLHF	TGTGCCAGCAGGGGACAGGGGGAAGGAAATTCACCCCTCCACTTT
TRBV5-4	TRBD2	TRBJ2-2	CASSIWRGSGGRTGELFF	TGTGCCAGCAGCATTTGGAGGGGTAGCGGCGGGAGAACCGGGGAGCTGTTTTTT
TRBV9	NA	TRBJ1-1	CASSVGAGPDTEAFF	TGTGCCAGCAGCGTAGGTGCCGGCCCCGACACTGAAGCTTTCTTT
TRBV6-5	NA	TRBJ2-5	CASSLDTTTETQYF	TGTGCCAGCAGTCTCGACACGACCACGGAGACCCAGTACTTC
TRBV11-2	NA	TRBJ1-4	CASSLQGKEKLFF	TGTGCCAGCAGCTTACAGGGGAAGGAAAAACTGTTTTTT
TRBV27	TRBD1	TRBJ2-5	CASSSTSGGRETQYF	TGTGCCAGCAGTTCGACCTCAGGGGGCCGGGAGACCCAGTACTTC
TRBV28	NA	TRBJ2-6	CASSLNSGANVLTF	TGTGCCAGCAGTTTGAACTCTGGGGCCAACGTCCTGACTTTC
TRBV19	NA	TRBJ2-4	CASIANQGLAKNIQYF	TGTGCCAGTATCGCAAACCAGGGTCTAGCCAAAAACATTCAGTACTTC
TRBV7-9	NA	TRBJ1-2	CASSFGTGGGYTF	TGTGCCAGCAGCTTCGGTACAGGAGGCGGCTACACCTTC
TRBV9	TRBD1	TRBJ1-1	CASSPGQWRNTEAFF	TGTGCCAGCAGCCCGGGACAGTGGAGGAACACTGAAGCTTTCTTT
TRBV2	TRBD1	TRBJ2-7	CASSGGTGIEQYF	TGTGCCAGCAGTGGCGGGACAGGGATCGAGCAGTACTTC
TRBV5-5	NA	TRBJ1-1	CASSLGRAGWDQDTEAFF	TGTGCCAGCAGCTTAGGAAGAGCAGGGTGGGATCAGGACACTGAAGCTTTCTTT
TRBV5-1	TRBD1	TRBJ2-1	CASGGTGYSDEQFF	TGCGCCAGCGGTGGGACAGGGTATTCGGATGAGCAGTTCTTC